This T cell receptor beta chain was obtained from a study of T cell changes during pregnancy in multiple sclerosis. Germline-derived CDR1 and CDR2 are MNHEY and SVGAGI. Trimming shortened V by 5 bases and J by 2 bases, and 10 bases separated the two germline ends. This CDR3 contains 14 residues. Clones were read by immunoSEQ multiplex PCR, and TCRdb kept only the in-frame ones, dropping some. The data show tens of thousands of clones, with about 92% seen just once and approximately 2.5% held by the top ten. This clonotype was sampled from a female donor with multiple sclerosis, enrolled in a pregnancy study. V is TRBV6-5 and J is TRBJ2-1; TRBD1 might be the D (5 bases). This specimen consisted of peripheral blood, obtained in the second trimester of pregnancy. The CDR3 DNA sequence: TGTGCCAGCAGTAGGGGTTCCCCCTACAATGAGCAGTTCTTC. It yields the protein CASSRGSPYNEQFF.